This T cell receptor (beta chain) was profiled in a study of kidney transplant recipient with SARS-CoV-2 infection (dated by TCRdb to about 2021). A note on this clonotype: The antigen it recognizes is unknown. No base qualities exist here, and no much larger clone lies one base off it.

The time point label here, explained by the study, means: pre-pandemic baseline sample and day 111 after first positive SARS-CoV-2 test. Instrument used: Illumina MiSeq. Profiling of the peripheral T cell repertoire was carried out for human TCRbeta genes. The published analysis was carried out like this. Beta-binomial modelling was used to test for differences in clonotype abundance while accounting for variability over time. Expanded clonotypes were screened against the ImmuneCODE reference database of SARS-CoV-2-associated TCRs and were mapped to viral genome regions. Additional repertoire analyses examined TRBV gene usage, CDR3 length, CDR3 amino acid overlap between time points, distributions of clonotype abundance, and Jaccard similarity. The public reads were reprocessed in TCRdb via fastp at Q25 and MiXCR, keeping in-frame beta chains. Records with the same CDR3 protein are collapsed into one entry carrying the most frequent genes and DNA. TCRdb, rather than the study authors, made the V and J calls. The sample has under 300,000 distinct CDR3 sequences on record, 25% to 35% of them singletons. The ten most abundant clones make up roughly 7% of the sample.

The source material was a blood sample, sampled at baseline and on approximately day 120 from a kidney transplant recipient. The sequence came from a young adult male patient who had COVID-19 and was a kidney transplant recipient. After a transplant, some T cells may be the graft donor's own cells.

The CDR3 sequence is CASRSVAGGLQETQYF. The DNA sequence is TGTGCCAGCAGGTCCGTAGCGGGAGGGCTCCAAGAGACCCAGTACTTC. The chain is encoded by TRBV2 joined to TRBJ2-5, with 11 bases matching TRBD2. CDR1 and CDR2, looked up from the germline V gene, are SNHLY and FYNNEI. The CDR3 has 16 amino acids, counting the end cysteine and phenylalanine. Only the CDR3 part of the read is kept: 48 bases, read in frame from the first base. V is pruned by 6 bases and J by 1 base, leaving 7 bases of the junction without a gene match.